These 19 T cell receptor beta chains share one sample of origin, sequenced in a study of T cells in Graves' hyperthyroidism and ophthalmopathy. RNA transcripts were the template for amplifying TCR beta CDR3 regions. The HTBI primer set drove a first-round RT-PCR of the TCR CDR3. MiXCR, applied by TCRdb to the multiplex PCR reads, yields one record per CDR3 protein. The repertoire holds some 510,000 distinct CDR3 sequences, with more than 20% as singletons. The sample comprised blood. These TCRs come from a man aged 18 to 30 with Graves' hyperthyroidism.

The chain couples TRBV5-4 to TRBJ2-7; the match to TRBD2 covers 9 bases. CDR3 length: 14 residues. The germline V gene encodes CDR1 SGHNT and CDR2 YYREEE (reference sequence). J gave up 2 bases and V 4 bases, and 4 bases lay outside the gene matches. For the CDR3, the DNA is TGTGCCAGCAGCGTGACTAGCGGAGCCTACGAGCAGTACTTC. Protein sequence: CASSVTSGAYEQYF. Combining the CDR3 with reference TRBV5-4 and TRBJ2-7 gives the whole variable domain ETGVTQSPTHLIKTRGQQVTLRCSSQSGHNTVSWYQQALGQGPQFIFQYYREEENGRGNFPPRFSGLQFPNYSSELNVNALELDDSALYLCASSVTSGAYEQYFGPGTRLTVT.

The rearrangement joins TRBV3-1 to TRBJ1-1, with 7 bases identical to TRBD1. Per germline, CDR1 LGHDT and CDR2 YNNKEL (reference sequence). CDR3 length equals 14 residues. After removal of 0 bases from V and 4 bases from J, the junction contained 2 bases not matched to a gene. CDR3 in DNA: TGTGCCAGCAGCCAAGAACAGGGGATCACTGAAGCTTTCTTT. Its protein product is CASSQEQGITEAFF.

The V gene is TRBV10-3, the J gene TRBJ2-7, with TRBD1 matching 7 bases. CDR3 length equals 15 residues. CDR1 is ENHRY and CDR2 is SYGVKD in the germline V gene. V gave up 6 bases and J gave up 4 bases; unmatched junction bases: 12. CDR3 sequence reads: CAIRPSGTATYEQYF. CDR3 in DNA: TGTGCCATCAGGCCATCCGGGACAGCAACTTACGAGCAGTACTTC.

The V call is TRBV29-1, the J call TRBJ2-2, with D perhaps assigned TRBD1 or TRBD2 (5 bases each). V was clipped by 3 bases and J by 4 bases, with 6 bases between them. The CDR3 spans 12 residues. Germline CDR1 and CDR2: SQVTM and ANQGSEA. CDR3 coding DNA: TGCAGCGTTGACGGGGCCACCGGGGAGCTGTTTTTT. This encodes CSVDGATGELFF.

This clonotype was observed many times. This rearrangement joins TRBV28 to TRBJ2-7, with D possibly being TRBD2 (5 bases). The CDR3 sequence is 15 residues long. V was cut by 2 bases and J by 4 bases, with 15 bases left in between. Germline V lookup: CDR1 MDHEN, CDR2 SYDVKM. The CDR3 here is CASSLRGLTPYEQYF. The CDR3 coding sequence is TGTGCCAGCAGTTTAAGAGGACTCACCCCGTACGAGCAGTACTTC.

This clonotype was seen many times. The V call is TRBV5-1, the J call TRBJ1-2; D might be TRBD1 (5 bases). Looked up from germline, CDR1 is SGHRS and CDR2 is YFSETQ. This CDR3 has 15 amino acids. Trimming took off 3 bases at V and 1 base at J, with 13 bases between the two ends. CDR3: CASSSTGTVNYGYTF. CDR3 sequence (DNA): TGCGCCAGCAGCTCAACCGGGACGGTTAACTATGGCTACACCTTC.

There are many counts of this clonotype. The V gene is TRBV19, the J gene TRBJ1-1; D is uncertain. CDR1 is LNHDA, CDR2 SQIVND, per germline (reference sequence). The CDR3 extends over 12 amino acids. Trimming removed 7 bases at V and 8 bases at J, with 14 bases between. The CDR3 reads CASTPGGWEAFF. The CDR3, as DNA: TGTGCCAGTACCCCCGGCGGTTGGGAAGCTTTCTTT. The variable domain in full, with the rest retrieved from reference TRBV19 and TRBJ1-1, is DGGITQSPKYLFRKEGQNVTLSCEQNLNHDAMYWYRQDPGQGLRLIYYSQIVNDFQKGDIAEGYSVSREKKESFPLTVTSAQKNPTAFYLCASTPGGWEAFFGQGTRLTVV.

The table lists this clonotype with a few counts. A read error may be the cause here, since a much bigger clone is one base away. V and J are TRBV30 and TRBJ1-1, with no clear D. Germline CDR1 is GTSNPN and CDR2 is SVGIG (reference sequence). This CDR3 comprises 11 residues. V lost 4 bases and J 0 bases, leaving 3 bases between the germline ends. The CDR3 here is CAWMVNTEAFF. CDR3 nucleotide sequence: TGTGCCTGGATGGTGAACACTGAAGCTTTCTTT. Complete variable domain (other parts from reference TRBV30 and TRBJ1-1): SQTIHQWPATLVQPVGSPLSLECTVEGTSNPNLYWYRQAAGRGLQLLFYSVGIGQISSEVPQNLSASRPQDRQFILSSKKLLLSDSGFYLCAWMVNTEAFFGQGTRLTVV.

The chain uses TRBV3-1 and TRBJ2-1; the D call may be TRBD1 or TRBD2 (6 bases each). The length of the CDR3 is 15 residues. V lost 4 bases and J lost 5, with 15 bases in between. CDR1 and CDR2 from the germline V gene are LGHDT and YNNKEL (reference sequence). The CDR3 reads CASSLRWGADNEQFF. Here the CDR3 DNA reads TGTGCCAGCAGCCTGAGGTGGGGGGCCGACAATGAGCAGTTCTTC.

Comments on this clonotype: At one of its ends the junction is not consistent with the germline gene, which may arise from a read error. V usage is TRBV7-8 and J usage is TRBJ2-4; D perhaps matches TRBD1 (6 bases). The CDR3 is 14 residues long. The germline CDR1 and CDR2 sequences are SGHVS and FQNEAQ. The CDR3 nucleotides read TGTGCCAGCAGCTCATCCTGGGTCAGGGGCATTAAGTACTTC. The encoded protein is CASSSSWVRGIKYF.

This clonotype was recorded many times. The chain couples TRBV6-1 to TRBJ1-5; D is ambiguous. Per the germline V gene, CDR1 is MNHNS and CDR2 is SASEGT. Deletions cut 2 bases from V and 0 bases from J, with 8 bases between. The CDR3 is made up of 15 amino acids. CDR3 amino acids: CASSESGYSNQPQHF. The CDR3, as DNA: TGTGCCAGCAGTGAATCAGGCTATAGCAATCAGCCCCAGCATTTT.

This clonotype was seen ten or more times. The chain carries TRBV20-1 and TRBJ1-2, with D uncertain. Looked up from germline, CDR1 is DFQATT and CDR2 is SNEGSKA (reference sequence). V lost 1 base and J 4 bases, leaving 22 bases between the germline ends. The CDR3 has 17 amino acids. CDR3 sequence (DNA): TGCAGTGCTAGAGTTCGACCCACCGGGCCACAAATCTATGGCTACACCTTC. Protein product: CSARVRPTGPQIYGYTF.

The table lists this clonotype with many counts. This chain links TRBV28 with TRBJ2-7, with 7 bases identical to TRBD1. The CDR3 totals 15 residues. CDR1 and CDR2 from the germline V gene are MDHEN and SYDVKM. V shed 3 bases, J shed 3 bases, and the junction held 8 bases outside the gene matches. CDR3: CASSLRGQTFYEQYF. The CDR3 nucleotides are TGTGCCAGCAGTTTGAGGGGACAGACTTTCTACGAGCAGTACTTC. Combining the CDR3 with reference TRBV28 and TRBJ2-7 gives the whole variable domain DVKVTQSSRYLVKRTGEKVFLECVQDMDHENMFWYRQDPGLGLRLIYFSYDVKMKEKGDIPEGYSVSREKKERFSLILESASTNQTSMYLCASSLRGQTFYEQYFGPGTRLTVT.

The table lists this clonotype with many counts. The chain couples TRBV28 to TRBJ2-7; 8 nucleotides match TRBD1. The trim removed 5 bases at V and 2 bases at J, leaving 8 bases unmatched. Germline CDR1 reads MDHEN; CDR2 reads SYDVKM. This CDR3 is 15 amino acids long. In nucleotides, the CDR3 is TGTGCCAGCAGTATCGCTGGGACAGGAGCCTACGAGCAGTACTTC. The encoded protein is CASSIAGTGAYEQYF. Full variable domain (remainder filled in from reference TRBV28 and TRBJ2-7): DVKVTQSSRYLVKRTGEKVFLECVQDMDHENMFWYRQDPGLGLRLIYFSYDVKMKEKGDIPEGYSVSREKKERFSLILESASTNQTSMYLCASSIAGTGAYEQYFGPGTRLTVT.

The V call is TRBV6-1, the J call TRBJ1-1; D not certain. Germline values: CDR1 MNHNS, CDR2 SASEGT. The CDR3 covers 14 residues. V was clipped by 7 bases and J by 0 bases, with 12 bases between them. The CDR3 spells CASTATEMNTEAFF. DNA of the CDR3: TGTGCCAGCACCGCTACGGAGATGAACACTGAAGCTTTCTTT.

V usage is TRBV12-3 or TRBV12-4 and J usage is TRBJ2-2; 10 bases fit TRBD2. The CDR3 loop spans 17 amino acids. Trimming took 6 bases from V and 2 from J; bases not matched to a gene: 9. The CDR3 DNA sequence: TGTGCCAGCAGGCCTATCCTAGCGGGGGACAACACCGGGGAGCTGTTTTTT. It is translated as CASRPILAGDNTGELFF.

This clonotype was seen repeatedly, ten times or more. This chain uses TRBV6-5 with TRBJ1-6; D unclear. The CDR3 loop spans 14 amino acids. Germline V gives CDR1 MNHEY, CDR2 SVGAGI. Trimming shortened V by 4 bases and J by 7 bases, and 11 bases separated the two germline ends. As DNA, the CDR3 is TGTGCCAGCAGTTCCCGGGATCCGAATTCACCCCTCCACTTT. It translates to CASSSRDPNSPLHF.

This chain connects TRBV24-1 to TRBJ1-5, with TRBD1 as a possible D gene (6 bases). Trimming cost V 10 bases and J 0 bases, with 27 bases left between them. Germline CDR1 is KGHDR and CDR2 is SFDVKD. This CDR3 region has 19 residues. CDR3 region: CATAMADFQDRSSNQPQHF. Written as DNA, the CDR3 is TGTGCCACGGCTATGGCCGACTTCCAAGACAGGAGTAGCAATCAGCCCCAGCATTTT.

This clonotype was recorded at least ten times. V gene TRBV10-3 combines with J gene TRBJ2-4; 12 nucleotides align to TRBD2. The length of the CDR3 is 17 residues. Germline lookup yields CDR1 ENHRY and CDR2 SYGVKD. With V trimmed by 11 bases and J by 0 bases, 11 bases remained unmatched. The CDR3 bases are TGTGCCCTAACTGGGACTAGCGGGTTTCTAGCCAAAAACATTCAGTACTTC. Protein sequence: CALTGTSGFLAKNIQYF.